This TCR beta chain was found in a study of CD8 T cells in Susac syndrome. With random hexamers, roughly 0.45 to 1 ug RNA was reverse transcribed. The amplification used immunoSEQ multiplex PCR on TCR beta CDR3; it spanned 54 Vbeta and 13 Jbeta. TCRdb reprocessed the immunoSEQ multiplex PCR reads via MiXCR and lists one record per CDR3 protein. The table shows some 120,000 distinct CDR3 sequences, with 90% to 95% occurring only once. Treatment-naive patients with stable or active relapsing-remitting disease were the multiple sclerosis controls. The CDR3 has 14 residues. The germline V gene has CDR1 MNHEY and CDR2 SVGAGI. V lost 2 bases, J lost 1 base, and 0 bases stayed unmatched.

Sequenced sample: CD8+ T cells from PBMCs. This sequence was found in a human donor with multiple sclerosis. The V gene is TRBV6-5, the J gene TRBJ2-3, with TRBD2 matching over 7 bases. CDR3 DNA sequence: TGTGCCAGCAGTTACCTAGCGGGCACAGATACGCAGTATTTT. Its translation: CASSYLAGTDTQYF.